The text below deals with one T cell receptor beta chain. PCR was performed using 60 Vbeta and 13 Jbeta primers. Clones were read by immunoSEQ multiplex PCR, and TCRdb kept only the in-frame ones, dropping some. This table holds under 250,000 clones, around 73% found once. These data originate in a study of cytomegalovirus exposure and HLA in healthy donors. There are 15 residues in the CDR3. From germline, CDR1 is SGHDT and CDR2 YYEEEE. With V trimmed by 0 bases and J by 5 bases, 5 bases remained unmatched. Sample: PBMCs. The gene calls are TRBV5-6 and TRBJ2-1, with 7 nucleotides matching TRBD2. The TCR sequence derives from a male donor in good health and CMV-seronegative. CDR3 coding DNA: TGTGCCAGCAGCTTGGAGTTGGGAGGGGACAATGAGCAGTTCTTC. Its protein product is CASSLELGGDNEQFF.